These T cell receptor beta chains were read from a single sample in a study of OX40 agonist ivuxolimab in advanced cancers. TCRdb keeps only in-frame clones here, not all; method: immunoSEQ multiplex PCR. The sample has some 45,000 clones; around 90% are singletons. The material was CD4+ or CD8+ T cells sorted from blood, obtained in a trial of the OX40 agonist ivuxolimab. Receptors were obtained from an adult with an advanced solid tumor such as melanoma, head and neck, liver or kidney cancer. The CDR3 runs from the conserved cysteine through the conserved F or W. D genes are given only for firm matches. Part of the rows lack a size; the others show once, few, many or a class for expanded clones.

NA TRBJ2-7 NA TRBV6-5 TGTGCCAGCAGTTACTCACAGGGTGGGGGCTACGAGCAGTACTTC CASSYSQGGGYEQYF
NA TRBJ2-1 TRBD2 TRBV15 TGTGCCACCAGCATGCGGGGGAGCTCCTACAATGAGCAGTTCTTC CATSMRGSSYNEQFF
few TRBJ1-2 NA TRBV10-3 TGTGCCATCAGAGAAGTTACTAACTATGGCTACACCTTC CAIREVTNYGYTF
NA TRBJ1-1 NA TRBV10-1 TGCGCCAGCAGTGAACTCAGGGGTTCTGAAGCTTTCTTT CASSELRGSEAFF
NA TRBJ1-5 NA TRBV4-1 TGCGCCAGCAGCCAAGAAGCGAGCAATCAGCCCCAGCATTTT CASSQEASNQPQHF
NA TRBJ2-7 NA TRBV6-1 TGTGCCGGCAGTGAGAATCTCCCGGGATCCTCCTACGAGCAGTACTTC CAGSENLPGSSYEQYF
NA TRBJ2-3 NA TRBV6-1 TGTGCCAGCAGTGAAGCTTTGGGGGCCCCGGATACGCAGTATTTT CASSEALGAPDTQYF
NA TRBJ2-7 NA TRBV21-1 TGTGCCAGCAGGGGACCGTCCTACGAGCAGTACTTC CASRGPSYEQYF
NA TRBJ2-7 NA TRBV5-1 TGCGCCAGCAGTAAGGACTACGAGCAGTACTTC CASSKDYEQYF
NA TRBJ1-5 TRBD1 TRBV19 TGTGCCAGTAAACGGGAGGGGGCGTATCAGCCCCAGCATTTT CASKREGAYQPQHF
NA TRBJ1-2 NA TRBV6-1 TGTGCCAGCAGTCCTGACAAGGGTAGGAACTATGGCTACACCTTC CASSPDKGRNYGYTF
NA TRBJ1-2 NA TRBV5-4 TGTGCCAGCAGCTTGGTCGCGGGGAATGGCTACACCTTC CASSLVAGNGYTF
NA TRBJ2-7 NA TRBV10-2 TGCGCCAGCAGTCTTCCTACGGGCTACGAGCAGTACTTC CASSLPTGYEQYF
NA TRBJ2-1 NA TRBV19 TGTGCCAGTAGTAAGGGGGAATACAATGAGCAGTTCTTC CASSKGEYNEQFF
NA TRBJ2-7 TRBD1 TRBV27 TGTGCCAGCAGTACTTCCTTAGGGGGCCGGTCCTACGAGCAGTACTTC CASSTSLGGRSYEQYF
NA TRBJ2-1 NA TRBV9 TGTGCCAGCAGCGACCGAAGCAATGAGCAGTTCTTC CASSDRSNEQFF
NA TRBJ1-3 NA TRBV5-4 TGTGCCAGCAGCGCGGACCGTGACTCTGGAAACACCATATATTTT CASSADRDSGNTIYF
NA TRBJ2-3 NA TRBV9 TGTGCCAGCAGCGTAGCCGGGAGTAGCACAGATACGCAGTATTTT CASSVAGSSTDTQYF
once TRBJ1-2 NA TRBV19 TGTGCCAGTAGTGGTGCAGGGTACTATGGCTACACCTTC CASSGAGYYGYTF
NA TRBJ1-1 NA TRBV13 TGTGCCAGCAGCTTGGCGGGAATGAACACTGAAGCTTTCTTT CASSLAGMNTEAFF
NA TRBJ2-1 TRBD2 TRBV11-3 TGTGCCAGCAGCTTCTACGGGGGGGATTCCTACAATGAGCAGTTCTTC CASSFYGGDSYNEQFF
NA TRBJ2-5 NA TRBV5-4 TGTGCCAGCAGCTTAGCCCCGGGAAGCGCGGGGCTACCCCAGTACTTC CASSLAPGSAGLPQYF
few TRBJ2-1 TRBD1 TRBV9 TGTGCCAGCAGCGTAGGAGGGACAGGGTTAGGTGAGCAGTTCTTC CASSVGGTGLGEQFF
NA TRBJ2-3 NA TRBV7-9 TGTGCCAGCAGCTTACCCAGCACAGATACGCAGTATTTT CASSLPSTDTQYF
NA TRBJ1-1 NA TRBV12-5 TGTGCTAGTGGCGAACGCGGGTGGACTGAAGCTTTCTTT CASGERGWTEAFF
NA TRBJ1-1 TRBD1 TRBV6-1 TGTGCCAGCAGTCATCCCGGACAGGGGACCGCGGCTTTCTTT CASSHPGQGTAAFF
NA TRBJ2-1 NA TRBV4-1 TGCGCCAGCAGCCCCCGAAGGGGGGATAATGAGCAGTTCTTC CASSPRRGDNEQFF
NA TRBJ1-1 NA TRBV12-5 TGTGCTAGTGGTTACACAGGGTTTCAAAATGAAGCTTTCTTT CASGYTGFQNEAFF
NA TRBJ1-4 NA TRBV9 TGTGCCAGCAGCACGCGTATTGGTGAAAAACTGTTTTTT CASSTRIGEKLFF
NA TRBJ2-7 NA TRBV6-6 TGTGCCAGCACCCCGGGACCCAAGTCCTACGAGCAGTACTTC CASTPGPKSYEQYF
few TRBJ2-2 NA TRBV25-1 TGTGCCAGCACCGGGCCCGGGGAGCTGTTTTTT CASTGPGELFF
few TRBJ1-2 NA TRBV2 TGTGCCAGCAGTGACAACAACCCCAGCTCTGCCTACACCTTC CASSDNNPSSAYTF
NA TRBJ2-7 NA TRBV7-6 TGTGCCAGCAGCTTGGGCCGGGCCTACGAGCAGTACTTC CASSLGRAYEQYF
NA TRBJ2-1 NA TRBV5-8 TGTGCCAGCACCGATTGGGTTTTGGGGCCTAACAATGAGCAGTTCTTC CASTDWVLGPNNEQFF
once TRBJ2-5 NA TRBV21-1 TGTGCCAGCAGCAAAGTGAGGCTAGCGGGTGACGAGACCCAGTACTTC CASSKVRLAGDETQYF
NA TRBJ1-1 NA TRBV13 TGTGCCAGCAGCTTAGGCTCGGGTTCCCGGGGAACTGAAGCTTTCTTT CASSLGSGSRGTEAFF
once TRBJ1-2 NA TRBV6-5 TGTGCCAGCAGTTACATCGGGGGGAAGCGCTATGGCTACACCTTC CASSYIGGKRYGYTF
NA TRBJ2-2 NA TRBV6-5 TGTGCCAGCAGCCACTATGCCGGGGAGCTGTTTTTT CASSHYAGELFF
NA TRBJ2-1 TRBD1 TRBV6-6 TGTGCCAGCAGTAGGGACAGGATTCCCTACAATGAGCAGTTCTTC CASSRDRIPYNEQFF
NA TRBJ1-2 NA TRBV9 TGTGCCAGCAGCCCGGGGGGGATCTATGGCTACACCTTC CASSPGGIYGYTF
NA TRBJ2-1 NA TRBV2 TGTGCCAGCAGTGAAGCTCGGAGGGCTGAGCAGTTCTTC CASSEARRAEQFF
NA TRBJ2-5 NA TRBV7-9 TGTGCCAGCAGCGAGGACAGTCTACAAGAGACCCAGTACTTC CASSEDSLQETQYF
NA TRBJ2-1 NA TRBV7-9 TGTGCCAGCAGCTTGCACAGGAGTTCCTCCTACAATGAGCAGTTCTTC CASSLHRSSSYNEQFF
NA TRBJ1-4 NA TRBV9 TGTGCCAGCAGCACCCAACAGGCTGCTAATGAAAAACTGTTTTTT CASSTQQAANEKLFF
NA TRBJ1-4 NA TRBV5-1 TGCGCCAGCAGGGCGGGACAAGCAACTAATGAAAAACTGTTTTTT CASRAGQATNEKLFF
NA TRBJ2-2 TRBD1 TRBV4-1 TGCGCCAGCAGCCAAGTAGGGACAGGGTTAACCGGGGAGCTGTTTTTT CASSQVGTGLTGELFF
NA TRBJ2-7 TRBD2 TRBV6-5 TGTGCCAGCAGTTACGAGACTAGCGGGTCTCCTTACGAGCAGTACTTC CASSYETSGSPYEQYF
NA TRBJ2-3 NA TRBV18 TGTGCCAGCTCACCTGGGGCCAGCACAGATACGCAGTATTTT CASSPGASTDTQYF
NA TRBJ1-4 NA TRBV25-1 TGTGCCAGCAGTGAATACGGGGGGCCTCATAATGAAAAACTGTTTTTT CASSEYGGPHNEKLFF
NA TRBJ1-5 NA TRBV29-1 TGCAGCCCCAGGGTGGATCAGCCCCAGCATTTT CSPRVDQPQHF